The 13 T cell receptor beta chains reported below all come from one sample, sequenced in a study of type 1 regulatory T cells. MiXCR was run by TCRdb on the reads, yielding one entry per CDR3 protein. The table lists 75,000 to 100,000 distinct CDR3 sequences, roughly a third of them singletons. The sequencing input was CD4+ T cells, either the whole sample or a sorted fraction (not recorded which). The receptor source for this set is a human donor in good health.

In this sample, this clonotype turned up a few times. The chain recombines TRBV18 with TRBJ1-1; possible D gene TRBD1, 6 bases. The CDR3 has 13 amino acids. V was clipped by 1 base and J by 8 bases, with 11 bases between them. Germline V gene data show CDR1 as KGHSH and CDR2 as LQKENI. The CDR3 nucleotides are TGTGCCAGCTCACCACGCGACGGGACAGAAGCTTTCTTT. Protein product: CASSPRDGTEAFF. The whole variable domain, filled in from reference TRBV18 and TRBJ1-1, reads NAGVMQNPRHLVRRRGQEARLRCSPMKGHSHVYWYRQLPEEGLKFMVYLQKENIIDESGMPKERFSAEFPKEGPSILRIQQVVRGDSAAYFCASSPRDGTEAFFGQGTRLTVV.

The J gene is TRBJ2-7, the V gene TRBV5-1; D might be TRBD1 (6 bases). Germline V gives CDR1 SGHRS, CDR2 YFSETQ. V dropped 7 bases and J dropped 3 bases, with 17 bases sitting between them. This CDR3 comprises 14 residues. This CDR3 is CASDSDSDLYEQYF. In nucleotides, the CDR3 is TGCGCCAGCGATTCGGACAGCGATCTCTACGAGCAGTACTTC.

A few counts support this clonotype. The J gene is TRBJ2-1, the V gene TRBV27; D possibly matches TRBD1 or TRBD2 (7 bases each). The CDR3 is 17 amino acids. V lost 7 bases, J lost 2 bases, and 21 bases lay in between. Per the germline V gene, CDR1 is MNHEY and CDR2 is SMNVEV (reference sequence). The CDR3, as DNA: TGTGCCAGCATCCGAAAGGGGGCCAGCGGGACCTACAATGAGCAGTTCTTC. Translated, it gives CASIRKGASGTYNEQFF.

The chain recombines TRBV28 with TRBJ2-3; possible D gene TRBD1, 5 bases. Germline assignment: CDR1 MDHEN and CDR2 SYDVKM. The CDR3 length is 16 residues. Trimming took off 4 bases at V and 3 bases at J, with 17 bases between the two ends. The CDR3 nucleotides are TGTGCCAGCAGTTATCCGCAGGGAATCCCTACAGATACGCAGTATTTT. Residues: CASSYPQGIPTDTQYF.

This clonotype was observed a single time. The J gene is TRBJ2-3, the V gene TRBV2; the D is unclear. V dropped 4 bases and J dropped 9 bases, with 8 bases sitting between them. Germline CDR1 is SNHLY and CDR2 is FYNNEI. This CDR3 is built from 11 residues. CDR3 residues: CASSVLSTQYF. The CDR3 DNA sequence: TGTGCCAGCAGTGTCCTATCGACGCAGTATTTT.

V and J are TRBV7-2 and TRBJ2-3, with D unresolved. Germline CDR1 and CDR2: SGHTA and FQGNSA. This CDR3 spans 13 amino acids. Trimming cost V 0 bases and J 4 bases, with 5 bases left between them. CDR3 protein: CASSLARADTQYF. CDR3 sequence (DNA): TGTGCCAGCAGCTTAGCGCGAGCAGATACGCAGTATTTT.

CDR3 protein: CSARDLRGGYEQYF. As DNA, the CDR3 is TGCAGTGCTAGAGATCTCAGGGGGGGTTACGAGCAGTACTTC. The gene calls are TRBV20-1 and TRBJ2-7; either TRBD1 or TRBD2 may supply D (7 bases each). Germline V gives CDR1 DFQATT, CDR2 SNEGSKA (reference sequence). V dropped 0 bases and J dropped 4 bases, with 13 bases sitting between them. CDR3 length: 14 amino acids.

This clonotype was seen a few times. The rearrangement links TRBV11-2 to TRBJ2-1; a possible D gene is TRBD1 (5 bases). The ends were cut back, 2 bases at V and 4 bases at J, with 9 bases in the middle. Per germline, CDR1 SGHAT and CDR2 FQNNGV. The CDR3 runs to 14 residues. CDR3 sequence reads: CASSLMTAYNEQFF. CDR3 DNA: TGTGCCAGCAGCTTAATGACAGCTTACAATGAGCAGTTCTTC. Full variable domain (rest looked up from reference TRBV11-2 and TRBJ2-1): EAGVAQSPRYKIIEKRQSVAFWCNPISGHATLYWYQQILGQGPKLLIQFQNNGVVDDSQLPKDRFSAERLKGVDSTLKIQPAKLEDSAVYLCASSLMTAYNEQFFGPGTRLTVL.

This clonotype has a handful of counts. The CDR3 loop reads CASSLAGQGHGYTF. In nucleotides, the CDR3 is TGTGCCAGCAGCTTAGCGGGACAGGGTCATGGCTACACCTTC. This rearrangement joins TRBV7-6 to TRBJ1-2; 9 positions match TRBD1. Trimming removed 0 bases from V and 6 bases from J; junction bases left unmatched: 2. CDR1 is SGHVS, CDR2 FNYEAQ, per germline. This CDR3 comprises 14 residues.

This chain connects TRBV6-6 to TRBJ2-7, with 9 bases that match TRBD2. The V gene's germline CDR1 is MNHNY and CDR2 SVGAGI (reference sequence). This CDR3 comprises 17 residues. V was pared by 5 bases and J by 4 bases, with 15 bases of the junction left unmatched. CDR3 DNA sequence: TGTGCCAGCAGTCCGCAAGCGGGGGGCGGCAGGGCGTACGAGCAGTACTTC. Translating gives CASSPQAGGGRAYEQYF.

The chain combines TRBV6-2 or TRBV6-3 with TRBJ2-3; TRBD2 aligns across 7 bases. The CDR3 spans 15 residues. Germline values: CDR1 MNHEY, CDR2 SVGEGT. The trim removed 7 bases at V and 4 bases at J, leaving 11 bases unmatched. CDR3 DNA: TGTGCCAGCAAGCCGGGAGGCCCCCCCGCAGATACGCAGTATTTT. Translation gives CASKPGGPPADTQYF.

The chain carries TRBV20-1 and TRBJ1-5, with D hard to call. Germline V gene sequence: CDR1 DFQATT, CDR2 SNEGSKA (reference sequence). This CDR3 is built from 13 residues. Deletions cut 1 base from V and 2 bases from J, with 6 bases between. The CDR3 loop is CSARVGGNQPQHF. The CDR3 coding sequence is TGCAGTGCTAGAGTTGGCGGCAATCAGCCCCAGCATTTT.

Of note for this clonotype: Mismatch with germline at one junction end may stem from a read error. The rearrangement uses TRBV11-3 and TRBJ2-2; the D gene is possibly TRBD1 (6 bases). Germline CDR1 SGHNT, CDR2 YENEEA. CDR3 size: 17 residues. The CDR3 loop reads CASSRGLTGSNTGKLFF. CDR3 coding DNA: TGTGCCAGCAGCCGCGGCCTAACAGGGTCGAACACCGGGAAGCTGTTTTTT.